This T cell receptor beta chain was captured by sequencing in a study of T-cell reconstitution after alpha-beta-depleted transplantation in children. Overall study results and limits: Expanded graft clones numbering several hundred reportedly gave rise to alpha-beta T cells about two months after transplant.

The CDR3 has 15 amino acids. From germline, CDR1 is SGHNT and CDR2 YYREEE (reference sequence). Trimming left V 3 bases short and J 0 bases short, with 11 bases between. This clonotype was counted ten times or more. Antigen unknown. Unique molecular identifiers were used to barcode this TCRbeta library. One entry per CDR3 protein results from TCRdb running MiXCR on the PCR reads. The table records some 260,000 distinct CDR3 sequences, about 24% of them present only once. This TCR was sampled from a female patient aged 2 to 10 who had a stem cell transplant for congenital amegakaryocytic thrombocytopenia, so the T cells may come from the graft donor. Sample: PBMCs, mostly from graft donor cells, taken 360 days after TCRalphabeta/CD19-depleted stem cell transplant. This rearrangement joins TRBV5-4 to TRBJ2-3; D call uncertain. The CDR3 DNA follows: TGTGCCAGCAGCTGGAACCCGACAAGCACAGATACGCAGTATTTT. The encoded protein is CASSWNPTSTDTQYF.